The 14 T cell receptor beta chains presented below share a single source sample, sequenced in a study of beta chain features in type 1 diabetes listed by TCRdb under 2018. The library was produced with the immunoSEQ multiplex PCR assay. The High Capacity cDNA Reverse Transcription Kit was used to reverse transcribe all of the isolated RNA, meaning that expressed TCRB transcripts were what got sequenced. This is the immuneACCESS table as TCRdb keeps it, with only in-frame sequences that have V and J called. A part of the clones is gone; compared with another copy, unresolved V genes explain less than half, and the rest is unexplained. The sample table shows 130,000 or so clones, and about 10% are seen once. The ten largest clones add up to 0.6% to 0.85% of the sample. Sequencing input: central memory CD4+ T cells from blood. The receptor source for this set is a man younger than 35 in good health.

This clone has only a few counts. The chain joins TRBV19 to TRBJ1-1; 7 bases fit TRBD1. The CDR3 length is 13 residues. V dropped 6 bases and J dropped 8; count of bases not matched to a gene: 9. Germline CDR1 and CDR2: LNHDA and SQIVND (reference sequence). The CDR3 loop is CASSLTGDGEAFF. Written as DNA, the CDR3 is TGTGCCAGTAGCCTTACAGGGGACGGCGAAGCTTTCTTT. The complete variable domain, with remaining parts taken from reference TRBV19 and TRBJ1-1, reads DGGITQSPKYLFRKEGQNVTLSCEQNLNHDAMYWYRQDPGQGLRLIYYSQIVNDFQKGDIAEGYSVSREKKESFPLTVTSAQKNPTAFYLCASSLTGDGEAFFGQGTRLTVV.

The chain combines TRBV5-1 with TRBJ1-2; D is unclear. Deletions cut 0 bases from V and 4 bases from J, with 13 bases between. The CDR3 runs 15 residues. Germline loops: CDR1 SGHRS, CDR2 YFSETQ. In nucleotides, the CDR3 is TGCGCCAGCAGCTTGGAAGAGGTTCGGGGCTATGGCTACACCTTC. Translated, it gives CASSLEEVRGYGYTF.

The genes are TRBV19 and TRBJ2-3; D call uncertain. CDR3 length: 12 residues. Germline V gives CDR1 LNHDA, CDR2 SQIVND (reference sequence). V lost 3 bases and J 7 bases, leaving 8 bases between the germline ends. The CDR3 DNA is TGTGCCAGTAGTATGGCAGGCTATACGCAGTATTTT. The encoded protein is CASSMAGYTQYF. The variable domain in full, with the rest retrieved from reference TRBV19 and TRBJ2-3, is DGGITQSPKYLFRKEGQNVTLSCEQNLNHDAMYWYRQDPGQGLRLIYYSQIVNDFQKGDIAEGYSVSREKKESFPLTVTSAQKNPTAFYLCASSMAGYTQYFGPGTRLTVL.

This clone was found a few times. This chain uses TRBV7-2 with TRBJ1-4; the match to TRBD1 covers 7 bases. Germline V CDR1 and CDR2: SGHTA, FQGNSA. CDR3 length: 15 residues. V gave up 5 bases and J gave up 6 bases; unmatched junction bases: 9. The CDR3 bases are TGTGCCAGCAGCCCGCCGGGACAGATGGATGAAAAACTGTTTTTT. This translates into CASSPPGQMDEKLFF.

The CDR3 nucleotides are TGTGCCAGCAGCTTAGGTCTAGCGGGGGTGTCCGGGGAGCTGTTTTTT. Translating gives CASSLGLAGVSGELFF. The chain employs TRBV7-8 and TRBJ2-2, with 10 bases lining up with TRBD2. V dropped 1 base and J dropped 6; count of bases not matched to a gene: 5. Per germline, CDR1 SGHVS and CDR2 FQNEAQ. This CDR3 has 16 amino acids.

This clone appeared a few times. The V and J genes are TRBV5-4 and TRBJ2-3; D remains unclear. Trimming took 0 bases from V and 3 from J, leaving 5 bases between them. This CDR3 contains 13 residues. CDR1 SGHNT and CDR2 YYREEE come from the germline V gene (reference sequence). The CDR3 spells CASSLVGTDTQYF. As DNA, the CDR3 is TGTGCCAGCAGCTTGGTCGGGACAGATACGCAGTATTTT.

The V gene is TRBV19, the J gene TRBJ1-5; 8 nucleotides line up with TRBD1. This CDR3 is built from 14 residues. V shed 5 bases and J 4 bases; nucleotides not matched to a gene: 4. In germline, CDR1 is LNHDA, CDR2 SQIVND (reference sequence). The CDR3 DNA is TGTGCCAGTAGTTTTGGACAGGGAAATCAGCCCCAGCATTTT. It yields the protein CASSFGQGNQPQHF.

This clone was seen a handful of times. The rearrangement uses TRBV19 and TRBJ1-5; D gene unclear. V shed 3 bases and J shed 3 bases, with 9 bases lying between them. CDR1 is LNHDA and CDR2 is SQIVND in the germline V gene (reference sequence). The CDR3 extends over 14 amino acids. The CDR3 sequence: CASSIGVPNQPQHF. The CDR3 region has the DNA TGTGCCAGTAGTATTGGAGTTCCCAATCAGCCCCAGCATTTT.

V is TRBV4-2 and J is TRBJ2-7; TRBD2 aligns across 11 bases. In germline, CDR1 is LGHNA, CDR2 YNFKEQ. Unmatched junction bases numbered 8, after V lost 0 bases and J lost 4 bases. The CDR3 length is 17 residues. The CDR3 nucleotides are TGTGCCAGCAGCCAAGATCTAGCGGGGGGAAACTTTTACGAGCAGTACTTC. Encoded protein: CASSQDLAGGNFYEQYF.

This clone was seen more than once but under ten times. This chain links TRBV11-2 with TRBJ1-1; D gene unclear. The ends were cut back, 6 bases at V and 5 bases at J, with 16 bases in the middle. Germline V gene data show CDR1 as SGHAT and CDR2 as FQNNGV. There are 14 residues in the CDR3. The CDR3, as DNA: TGTGCCAGCAGTCAAAGCACCTCGGGAACTGAAGCTTTCTTT. Amino acids: CASSQSTSGTEAFF.

This rearrangement joins TRBV7-2 to TRBJ1-5; TRBD1 might be the D (5 bases). V was shortened by 1 base and J by 4 bases, with 11 bases between the two germline ends. The CDR3 is 15 amino acids. Germline V CDR1 and CDR2: SGHTA, FQGNSA. CDR3 loop: CASSLVGRQNQPQHF. For the CDR3, the DNA is TGTGCCAGCAGCTTAGTGGGGCGCCAGAATCAGCCCCAGCATTTT.

The chain is built from TRBV11-2 and TRBJ2-7; a possible D gene is TRBD2 (5 bases). Between the trimmed V and J ends, which lost 1 base and 5 bases, there was a span of 12 bases. The CDR3 runs 14 residues. Germline V gene lookup returns CDR1 SGHAT and CDR2 FQNNGV. Written as DNA, the CDR3 is TGTGCCAGCAGCTTAGGGCTAGCTAGAAACGAGCAGTACTTC. Residues: CASSLGLARNEQYF.

The chain is built from TRBV28 and TRBJ1-4; no definite D call. The CDR3 contains 15 residues. V was cut by 3 bases and J by 8 bases, with 16 bases left in between. Germline CDR1 and CDR2: MDHEN and SYDVKM. The CDR3 DNA reads as TGTGCCAGCAGTTTGAACTGGGGAAGAGGGGAAAAACTGTTTTTT. Protein sequence: CASSLNWGRGEKLFF. Full variable domain (remainder filled in from reference TRBV28 and TRBJ1-4): DVKVTQSSRYLVKRTGEKVFLECVQDMDHENMFWYRQDPGLGLRLIYFSYDVKMKEKGDIPEGYSVSREKKERFSLILESASTNQTSMYLCASSLNWGRGEKLFFGSGTQLSVL.

This clone was seen only a few times. J is TRBJ2-1 and V is TRBV6-5, with unresolved D. The CDR3 extends over 15 amino acids. Deletions cut 6 bases from V and 4 bases from J, with 16 bases between. The germline gives CDR1 MNHEY, CDR2 SVGAGI. The CDR3: CASRLPGLGYNEQFF. The CDR3 DNA reads TGTGCCAGCAGGCTACCGGGTCTCGGGTACAATGAGCAGTTCTTC.